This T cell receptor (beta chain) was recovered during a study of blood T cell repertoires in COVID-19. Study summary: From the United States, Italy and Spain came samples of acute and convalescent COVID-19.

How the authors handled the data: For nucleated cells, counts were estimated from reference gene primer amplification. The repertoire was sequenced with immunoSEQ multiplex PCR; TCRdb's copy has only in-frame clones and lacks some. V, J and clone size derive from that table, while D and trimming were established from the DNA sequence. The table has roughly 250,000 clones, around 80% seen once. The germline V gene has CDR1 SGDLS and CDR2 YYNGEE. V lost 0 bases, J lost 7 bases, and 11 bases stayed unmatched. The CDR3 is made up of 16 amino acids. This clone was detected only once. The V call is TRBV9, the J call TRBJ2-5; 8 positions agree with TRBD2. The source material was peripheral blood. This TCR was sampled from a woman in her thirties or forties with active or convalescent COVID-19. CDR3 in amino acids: CASSVALGGLGVTQYF. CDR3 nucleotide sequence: TGTGCCAGCAGCGTAGCTCTCGGGGGACTAGGGGTGACCCAGTACTTC. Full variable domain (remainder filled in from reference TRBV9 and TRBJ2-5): DSGVTQTPKHLITATGQRVTLRCSPRSGDLSVYWYQQSLDQGLQFLIQYYNGEERAKGNILERFSAQQFPDLHSELNLSSLELGDSALYFCASSVALGGLGVTQYFGPGTRLLVL.